The rows below give T cell receptor beta chains drawn from one sample of a study of blood T cell repertoires in COVID-19. TCRdb's copy holds only in-frame clones and misses some; the assay was immunoSEQ multiplex PCR. The sample consists of over 120,000 clones, around 84% of them appearing once. The sequencing sample was made of peripheral blood. These receptors all stem from a human donor in a cohort sampled during active COVID-19. CDR3s include the opening cysteine and the closing phenylalanine or tryptophan. The D gene is left open where the match is weak. Part of the rows lack a size; the others show once, few, many or a class for expanded clones.

j_gene: TRBJ2-5
d_gene: .
v_gene: TRBV6-5
abundance: once
CDR3aa: CASRGGGWGETQYF
CDR3nt: TGTGCCAGCAGAGGCGGGGGCTGGGGGGAGACCCAGTACTTC

j_gene: TRBJ2-2
d_gene: .
v_gene: TRBV12-3/TRBV12-4
abundance: .
CDR3aa: CASSLDRPGELFF
CDR3nt: TGTGCCAGCAGTTTAGACAGGCCGGGGGAGCTGTTTTTT

j_gene: TRBJ2-3
d_gene: .
v_gene: TRBV27
abundance: .
CDR3aa: CASTSGLITDTQYF
CDR3nt: TGTGCCAGCACCTCAGGACTGATCACAGATACGCAGTATTTT

j_gene: TRBJ2-7
d_gene: .
v_gene: TRBV19
abundance: .
CDR3aa: CASNNPGAEQYF
CDR3nt: TGTGCCAGTAATAATCCAGGGGCCGAGCAGTACTTC

j_gene: TRBJ1-1
d_gene: .
v_gene: TRBV20-1
abundance: .
CDR3aa: CSANMNTEAFF
CDR3nt: TGCAGTGCCAACATGAACACTGAAGCTTTCTTT

j_gene: TRBJ2-1
d_gene: .
v_gene: TRBV20-1
abundance: .
CDR3aa: CSASEIKGNSGGKQFF
CDR3nt: TGCAGTGCTAGTGAGATCAAGGGAAATAGCGGAGGCAAGCAGTTCTTC

j_gene: TRBJ1-4
d_gene: TRBD1
v_gene: TRBV2
abundance: .
CDR3aa: CASSAGQYNEKLFF
CDR3nt: TGTGCCAGCAGTGCGGGACAGTACAATGAAAAACTGTTTTTT

j_gene: TRBJ2-5
d_gene: TRBD1
v_gene: TRBV25-1
abundance: .
CDR3aa: CASSPRQGAQETQYF
CDR3nt: TGTGCCAGCAGTCCGCGACAGGGGGCACAAGAGACCCAGTACTTC

j_gene: TRBJ2-2
d_gene: .
v_gene: TRBV5-6
abundance: .
CDR3aa: CASTRGRGWTGELFF
CDR3nt: TGTGCCAGCACGCGCGGCCGGGGTTGGACCGGGGAGCTGTTTTTT

j_gene: TRBJ1-1
d_gene: TRBD1
v_gene: TRBV7-9
abundance: .
CDR3aa: CASSPWRGQLGTEAFF
CDR3nt: TGTGCCAGCAGCCCCTGGCGGGGACAGTTGGGGACTGAAGCTTTCTTT

j_gene: TRBJ1-3
d_gene: TRBD1
v_gene: TRBV5-4
abundance: .
CDR3aa: CASSLGTGGSSGNTIYF
CDR3nt: TGTGCCAGCAGCTTGGGGACAGGGGGCAGCTCTGGAAACACCATATATTTT

j_gene: TRBJ1-3
d_gene: TRBD1
v_gene: TRBV28
abundance: once
CDR3aa: CASSLQGSGNTIYF
CDR3nt: TGTGCCAGCAGCCTACAGGGGTCCGGAAACACCATATATTTT

j_gene: TRBJ2-2
d_gene: .
v_gene: TRBV5-1
abundance: few
CDR3aa: CASSLAGMSAGELFF
CDR3nt: TGCGCCAGCAGCTTGGCTGGCATGTCCGCCGGGGAGCTGTTTTTT

j_gene: TRBJ1-5
d_gene: .
v_gene: TRBV28
abundance: .
CDR3aa: CASSPPRQAAYSNQPQHF
CDR3nt: TGTGCCAGCAGCCCCCCCCGACAGGCCGCTTATAGCAATCAGCCCCAGCATTTT

j_gene: TRBJ1-5
d_gene: TRBD1
v_gene: TRBV28
abundance: .
CDR3aa: CASSSTGLGDQPQHF
CDR3nt: TGTGCCAGCAGTTCGACAGGGCTTGGTGATCAGCCCCAGCATTTT

j_gene: TRBJ2-1
d_gene: TRBD2
v_gene: TRBV7-3
abundance: .
CDR3aa: CASSLTLAGADEQFF
CDR3nt: TGTGCCAGCAGCTTAACGTTAGCGGGAGCGGATGAGCAGTTCTTC

j_gene: TRBJ2-5
d_gene: TRBD2
v_gene: TRBV25-1
abundance: .
CDR3aa: CASSEGGGLEETQYF
CDR3nt: TGTGCCAGCAGTGAAGGCGGGGGGCTTGAAGAGACCCAGTACTTC

j_gene: TRBJ2-5
d_gene: .
v_gene: TRBV5-1
abundance: .
CDR3aa: CASSFQARETQYF
CDR3nt: TGCGCCAGCAGCTTCCAGGCTCGCGAGACCCAGTACTTC

j_gene: TRBJ2-5
d_gene: .
v_gene: TRBV6-5
abundance: .
CDR3aa: CASSLGLGGQETQYF
CDR3nt: TGTGCCAGCAGTTTGGGCCTCGGGGGCCAAGAGACCCAGTACTTC

j_gene: TRBJ2-3
d_gene: .
v_gene: TRBV7-2
abundance: .
CDR3aa: CASSLARLSTDTQYF
CDR3nt: TGTGCCAGCAGCTTAGCGAGACTATCCACAGATACGCAGTATTTT

j_gene: TRBJ1-5
d_gene: TRBD1
v_gene: TRBV6-2/TRBV6-3
abundance: .
CDR3aa: CASSYGTGGNQPQHF
CDR3nt: TGTGCCAGCAGTTACGGGACAGGGGGAAATCAGCCCCAGCATTTT

j_gene: TRBJ1-2
d_gene: TRBD1
v_gene: TRBV7-3
abundance: few
CDR3aa: CASSLTGGTGENYGYTF
CDR3nt: TGTGCCAGCAGCTTAACCGGAGGGACAGGGGAGAACTATGGCTACACCTTC

j_gene: TRBJ2-3
d_gene: .
v_gene: TRBV9
abundance: .
CDR3aa: CASSTRTWTDTQYF
CDR3nt: TGTGCCAGCAGCACACGTACATGGACAGATACGCAGTATTTT

j_gene: TRBJ2-2
d_gene: TRBD1
v_gene: TRBV9
abundance: .
CDR3aa: CASSVEGQGAGELFF
CDR3nt: TGTGCCAGCAGCGTAGAAGGACAGGGGGCCGGGGAGCTGTTTTTT

j_gene: TRBJ1-2
d_gene: TRBD1
v_gene: TRBV28
abundance: .
CDR3aa: CASSWGDRANYGYTF
CDR3nt: TGTGCCAGCAGTTGGGGGGACAGGGCTAACTATGGCTACACCTTC

j_gene: TRBJ2-7
d_gene: .
v_gene: TRBV24-1
abundance: .
CDR3aa: CATSKTGFYEQYF
CDR3nt: TGTGCCACCAGTAAGACAGGTTTCTACGAGCAGTACTTC

j_gene: TRBJ1-2
d_gene: TRBD1
v_gene: TRBV6-5
abundance: .
CDR3aa: CATRGDRSNYGYTF
CDR3nt: TGTGCCACTCGGGGGGACAGGTCTAACTATGGCTACACCTTC

j_gene: TRBJ1-2
d_gene: TRBD1
v_gene: TRBV28
abundance: .
CDR3aa: CASSLGQALYGYTF
CDR3nt: TGTGCCAGCAGTTTAGGACAGGCTCTCTATGGCTACACCTTC

j_gene: TRBJ2-7
d_gene: TRBD2
v_gene: TRBV7-8
abundance: many
CDR3aa: CASSLGLAGSGYEQYF
CDR3nt: TGTGCCAGCAGCTTGGGACTAGCGGGGTCCGGCTACGAGCAGTACTTC

j_gene: TRBJ2-3
d_gene: TRBD1
v_gene: TRBV3-1/TRBV3-2
abundance: .
CDR3aa: CASRQQGADTQYF
CDR3nt: TGTGCCAGCAGACAACAGGGGGCAGATACGCAGTATTTT

j_gene: TRBJ2-7
d_gene: TRBD2
v_gene: TRBV3-1/TRBV3-2
abundance: .
CDR3aa: CASSATGGAKYEQYF
CDR3nt: TGTGCCAGCAGCGCGACCGGGGGGGCTAAATACGAGCAGTACTTC

j_gene: TRBJ1-1
d_gene: TRBD1
v_gene: TRBV6-5
abundance: .
CDR3aa: CASSSTGARDTEAFF
CDR3nt: TGTGCCAGCAGTAGCACAGGGGCTCGGGACACTGAAGCTTTCTTT

j_gene: TRBJ1-4
d_gene: .
v_gene: TRBV6-1
abundance: .
CDR3aa: CASSEAGGGDEKLFF
CDR3nt: TGTGCCAGCAGTGAAGCGGGAGGGGGGGATGAAAAACTGTTTTTT

j_gene: TRBJ1-2
d_gene: TRBD1
v_gene: TRBV29-1
abundance: .
CDR3aa: CSVGTGDNYGYTF
CDR3nt: TGCAGCGTTGGGACAGGGGATAACTATGGCTACACCTTC

j_gene: TRBJ1-1
d_gene: TRBD1
v_gene: TRBV5-5
abundance: .
CDR3aa: CASSLDRVTEAFF
CDR3nt: TGTGCCAGCAGCCTCGACAGGGTCACTGAAGCTTTCTTT

j_gene: TRBJ2-3
d_gene: .
v_gene: TRBV19
abundance: .
CDR3aa: CASSPTVSITDTQYF
CDR3nt: TGTGCCAGTAGCCCTACAGTATCTATCACAGATACGCAGTATTTT

j_gene: TRBJ2-2
d_gene: TRBD2
v_gene: TRBV14
abundance: .
CDR3aa: CASSLRLAGGSTGELFF
CDR3nt: TGTGCCAGCAGCCTACGACTAGCGGGGGGGAGCACCGGGGAGCTGTTTTTT

j_gene: TRBJ1-3
d_gene: TRBD1
v_gene: TRBV6-2/TRBV6-3
abundance: .
CDR3aa: CASSPGDRAPSGNTIYF
CDR3nt: TGTGCCAGCAGCCCTGGGGACAGGGCTCCCTCTGGAAACACCATATATTTT

j_gene: TRBJ2-3
d_gene: .
v_gene: TRBV1
abundance: .
CDR3aa: CTSSLLGYTQYF
CDR3nt: TGCACCAGCAGCCTACTAGGGTATACGCAGTATTTT

j_gene: TRBJ2-1
d_gene: TRBD2
v_gene: TRBV5-1
abundance: .
CDR3aa: CASSPLAGASYNEQFF
CDR3nt: TGCGCCAGCAGCCCTTTGGCGGGAGCGTCCTACAATGAGCAGTTCTTC

j_gene: TRBJ2-3
d_gene: TRBD2
v_gene: TRBV13
abundance: .
CDR3aa: CASSRQAGGLPDTQYF
CDR3nt: TGTGCCAGCAGCCGACAAGCGGGGGGCCTGCCGGATACGCAGTATTTT

j_gene: TRBJ2-1
d_gene: .
v_gene: TRBV4-1
abundance: .
CDR3aa: CASSRHGTRGDEQFF
CDR3nt: TGCGCCAGCAGCCGGCACGGGACGCGGGGCGATGAGCAGTTCTTC

j_gene: TRBJ2-3
d_gene: .
v_gene: TRBV19
abundance: once
CDR3aa: CATARREADTDTQYF
CDR3nt: TGTGCCACCGCCAGGCGGGAAGCGGACACAGATACGCAGTATTTT

j_gene: TRBJ1-1
d_gene: .
v_gene: TRBV3-1/TRBV3-2
abundance: .
CDR3aa: CASSQANTEAFF
CDR3nt: TGTGCCAGCAGCCAGGCTAACACTGAAGCTTTCTTT

j_gene: TRBJ2-1
d_gene: TRBD1
v_gene: TRBV10-3
abundance: once
CDR3aa: CAITRGQGTNEQFF
CDR3nt: TGTGCCATCACCAGAGGACAGGGGACCAATGAGCAGTTCTTC

j_gene: TRBJ1-1
d_gene: .
v_gene: TRBV3-1/TRBV3-2
abundance: few
CDR3aa: CASSRREKNTEAFF
CDR3nt: TGTGCCAGCAGCCGCCGGGAGAAGAACACTGAAGCTTTCTTT

j_gene: TRBJ1-5
d_gene: .
v_gene: TRBV6-1
abundance: few
CDR3aa: CASSEWENRGQPQHF
CDR3nt: TGTGCCAGCAGTGAATGGGAAAATAGGGGTCAGCCCCAGCATTTT

j_gene: TRBJ1-4
d_gene: .
v_gene: TRBV28
abundance: once
CDR3aa: CASSLSGFEKLFF
CDR3nt: TGTGCCAGCAGTTTATCAGGGTTTGAAAAACTGTTTTTT

j_gene: TRBJ2-5
d_gene: .
v_gene: TRBV29-1
abundance: .
CDR3aa: CSVVGEQETQYF
CDR3nt: TGCAGCGTTGTAGGGGAACAAGAGACCCAGTACTTC